This section outlines one T cell receptor beta chain sequence together with its context. Its antigen remains unknown. Generated by immunoSEQ multiplex PCR, the TCRdb table keeps only in-frame clones and is missing some. The repertoire holds 55,000 to 65,000 clones, with 84% as singletons. The data were obtained in a study of OX40 agonist ivuxolimab in advanced cancers. Study background: Patients with hepatocellular carcinoma, melanoma, renal cell or head and neck cancer made up the dose-escalation patients. Age averaged 60 years (range about 20 to 80), and around 87% were male. Study conclusions and caveats: Within 6 weeks, CD4+ and CD8+ blood T cells expanded clonally at 0.1 to 3.0 mg/kg.

The sequencing used CD4+ or CD8+ T cells sorted from blood, collected in a trial of the OX40 agonist ivuxolimab. This receptor was identified in an adult with an advanced solid tumor such as melanoma, head and neck, liver or kidney cancer.

CDR3 DNA sequence: TGTGCCAGCAGTCGGTCACTAGCGCTCTACGAGCAGTACTTC. Its protein product is CASSRSLALYEQYF. The V gene is TRBV28, the J gene TRBJ2-7; TRBD2 agrees at 7 bases. Germline V gives CDR1 MDHEN, CDR2 SYDVKM. The trim removed 5 bases at V and 3 bases at J, leaving 7 bases unmatched. CDR3 length: 14 residues.